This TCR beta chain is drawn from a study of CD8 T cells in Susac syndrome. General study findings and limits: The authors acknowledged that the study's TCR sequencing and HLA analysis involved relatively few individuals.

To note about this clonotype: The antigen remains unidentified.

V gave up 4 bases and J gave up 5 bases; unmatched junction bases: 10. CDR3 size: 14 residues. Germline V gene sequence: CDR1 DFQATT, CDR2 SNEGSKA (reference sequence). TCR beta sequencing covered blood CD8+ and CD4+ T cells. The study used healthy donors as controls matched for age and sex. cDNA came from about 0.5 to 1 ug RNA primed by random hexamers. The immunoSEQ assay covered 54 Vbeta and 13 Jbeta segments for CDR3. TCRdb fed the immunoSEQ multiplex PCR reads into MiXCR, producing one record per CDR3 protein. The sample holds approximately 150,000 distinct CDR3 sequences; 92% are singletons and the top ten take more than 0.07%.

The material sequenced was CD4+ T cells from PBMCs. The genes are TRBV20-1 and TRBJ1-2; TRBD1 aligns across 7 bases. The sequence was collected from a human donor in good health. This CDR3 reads CSAIPDRDRYGYTF. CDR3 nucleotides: TGCAGTGCTATACCTGACAGGGATCGATATGGCTACACCTTC.